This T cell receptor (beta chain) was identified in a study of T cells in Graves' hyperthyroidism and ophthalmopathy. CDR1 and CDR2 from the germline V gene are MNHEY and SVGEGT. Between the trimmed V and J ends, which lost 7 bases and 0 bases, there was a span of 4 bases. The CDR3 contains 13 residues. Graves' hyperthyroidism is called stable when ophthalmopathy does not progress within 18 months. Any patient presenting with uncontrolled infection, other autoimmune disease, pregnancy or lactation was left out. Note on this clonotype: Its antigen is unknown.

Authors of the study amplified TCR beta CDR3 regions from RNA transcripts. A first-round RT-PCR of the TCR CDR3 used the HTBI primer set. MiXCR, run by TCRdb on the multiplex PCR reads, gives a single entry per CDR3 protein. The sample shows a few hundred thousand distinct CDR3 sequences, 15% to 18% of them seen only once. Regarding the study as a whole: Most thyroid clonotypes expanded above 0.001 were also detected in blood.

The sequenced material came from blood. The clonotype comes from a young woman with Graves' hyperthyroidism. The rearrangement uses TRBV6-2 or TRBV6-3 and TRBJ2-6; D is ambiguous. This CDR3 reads CASIHSGANVLTF. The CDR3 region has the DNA TGTGCCAGCATTCACTCTGGGGCCAACGTCCTGACTTTC.